This T cell receptor (beta chain) was sequenced during a study of regulatory T cells in long-lasting Graves disease. There are 14 residues in the CDR3. V lost 0 bases and J 0 bases, leaving 7 bases between the germline ends. The V gene's germline CDR1 is SGHRS and CDR2 YFSETQ. Arm-PCR of CDR3 regions and iRepertoire HTBI primers were used to build TCR beta libraries. From the multiplex PCR reads, TCRdb called clonotypes with MiXCR, one entry per CDR3 protein. The repertoire holds 350,000 to 500,000 distinct CDR3 sequences, with over 15% as singletons. This clonotype was detected ten times or more. Its cognate antigen is unknown. Time point of the sample: newly diagnosed GD, antithyroid drugs for less than 3 months. Extracted PBMC RNA gave rise to the TCR library. Study-wide results and limits: Persistent Graves' patients showed reduced TCR diversity versus newly diagnosed patients.

These sequences were also reported in another study, on T cells in Graves' hyperthyroidism and ophthalmopathy. Per that paper: Recently diagnosed hyperthyroidism of less than 2 months' duration affected patients aged 18 to 65. A first-round RT-PCR of the TCR CDR3 used the HTBI primer set.

The specimen comprised peripheral blood mononuclear cells (PBMCs), sampled at new diagnosis, from a patient treated with antithyroid drugs. This receptor was identified in a young woman with Graves disease. The rearrangement links TRBV5-1 to TRBJ2-7, with no clear D. This CDR3 is CASSLDVFSYEQYF. The DNA of the CDR3 is TGCGCCAGCAGCTTGGACGTTTTCTCCTACGAGCAGTACTTC.